What follows are 4 T cell receptor beta chains derived from one specimen sequenced in a study of shared T cell receptors in the human thymus. Only in-frame clones appear in the TCRdb table, and some are missing; sequencing was by immunoSEQ multiplex PCR. The sample yields some 700,000 clones, around 85% seen once. The sample was also reused in another study, on human thymus T cells.

The source material was thymocytes. These receptors came from a girl under three years old with a congenital heart defect.

A remark on this clone: The same CDR3 is also encoded by other DNA sequences in this sample. V gene TRBV10-3 combines with J gene TRBJ2-3, with D hard to call. The germline V and J ends were trimmed by 0 bases and 5 bases, with 3 bases remaining between them. The length of the CDR3 is 12 residues. In germline, CDR1 is ENHRY, CDR2 SYGVKD. In DNA, the CDR3 is TGTGCCATCAGTGAGTCCGGAGATACGCAGTATTTT. Residues: CAISESGDTQYF.

Concerning this clone itself: One junction end does not reproduce the germline sequence, and a read error may be involved. The chain carries TRBV30 and TRBJ2-5; 11 nucleotides align to TRBD2. CDR3 length: 18 amino acids. CDR1 and CDR2 (germline): GTSNPN, SVGIG (reference sequence). The CDR3 sequence: CAWSVGTGLAELQEAQYF. DNA of the CDR3: TGTGCCTGGAGTGTAGGGACGGGACTAGCGGAACTACAAGAGGCCCAGTACTTC.

The sample holds a few counts of this clone. The V gene is TRBV4-1, the J gene TRBJ2-1; D remains ambiguous. V was trimmed by 0 bases and J by 13 bases, leaving 22 bases between them. There are 16 residues in the CDR3. Germline CDR1 and CDR2: MGHRA and YSYEKL. The CDR3 sequence: CASSQDLFRLPNPQFF. The CDR3 DNA reads as TGCGCCAGCAGCCAAGATCTGTTCAGACTCCCGAATCCCCAGTTCTTC.

The gene calls are TRBV18 and TRBJ2-2; 8 positions agree with TRBD2. Germline V gene lookup returns CDR1 KGHSH and CDR2 LQKENI. J gave up 4 bases and V 3 bases, and 13 bases lay outside the gene matches. The CDR3 spans 18 residues. This chain's CDR3 is CASSPPPGGDDFTGELFF. The CDR3, as DNA: TGTGCCAGCTCACCTCCCCCGGGAGGGGACGACTTCACCGGGGAGCTGTTTTTT.